The T cell receptor beta chain described here comes from a study of T cell responses to AZD1222 COVID-19 vaccine. This clone was counted a single time. The antigen is undetermined. The protocol was immunoSEQ multiplex PCR, while the TCRdb copy is restricted to in-frame clones and leaves out a portion. Of some 140,000 clones in the sample, 85% were seen once. Study observations and caveats: Among spike-specific TCRs, nearly half reportedly target unmutated variant regions. Scientists sampled the repertoires only once the peak T cell response had passed. Researchers report vaccine-associated CD4 TCRs spanning spike, with dominance at 160-218 and 743-854. Clonal diversity was possibly underestimated; the donors were predominantly white British and more often female.

This receptor was identified in an adult who received the MenACWY meningococcal vaccine as a control. The sample here was peripheral blood, taken 28 days after the second dose of the MenACWY control vaccine.

Here the CDR3 reads CASSVGLAATDTQYF. In nucleotides, the CDR3 is TGTGCCAGCAGCGTAGGACTCGCTGCCACAGATACGCAGTATTTT. The chain recombines TRBV9 with TRBJ2-3; D is unresolved. The V gene's germline CDR1 is SGDLS and CDR2 YYNGEE. Between the trimmed V and J ends, which lost 0 bases and 2 bases, there was a span of 10 bases. This CDR3 has 15 amino acids.